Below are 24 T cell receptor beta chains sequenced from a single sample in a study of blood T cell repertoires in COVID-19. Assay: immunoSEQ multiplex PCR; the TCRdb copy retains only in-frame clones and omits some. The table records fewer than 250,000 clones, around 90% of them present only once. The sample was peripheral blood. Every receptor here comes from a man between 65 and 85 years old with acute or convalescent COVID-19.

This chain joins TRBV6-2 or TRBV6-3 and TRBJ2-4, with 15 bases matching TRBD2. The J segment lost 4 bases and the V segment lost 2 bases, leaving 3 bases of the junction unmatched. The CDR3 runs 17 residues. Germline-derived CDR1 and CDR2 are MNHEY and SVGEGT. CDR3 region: CASSYGGLAGGKNIQYF. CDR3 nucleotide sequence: TGTGCCAGCAGTTACGGGGGACTAGCGGGAGGAAAAAACATTCAGTACTTC.

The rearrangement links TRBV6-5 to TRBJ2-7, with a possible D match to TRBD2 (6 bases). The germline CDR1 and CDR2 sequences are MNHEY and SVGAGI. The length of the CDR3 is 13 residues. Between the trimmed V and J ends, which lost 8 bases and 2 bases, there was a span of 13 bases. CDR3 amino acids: CASSTGLPYEQYF. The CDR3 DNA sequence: TGTGCCAGCTCAACGGGACTTCCCTACGAGCAGTACTTC.

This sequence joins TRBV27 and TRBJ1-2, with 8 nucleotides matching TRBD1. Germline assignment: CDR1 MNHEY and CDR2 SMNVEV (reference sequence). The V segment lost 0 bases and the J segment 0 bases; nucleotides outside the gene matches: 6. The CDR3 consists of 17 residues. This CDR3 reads CASSLSAGTGANYGYTF. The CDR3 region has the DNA TGTGCCAGCAGTTTATCGGCCGGGACAGGAGCTAACTATGGCTACACCTTC.

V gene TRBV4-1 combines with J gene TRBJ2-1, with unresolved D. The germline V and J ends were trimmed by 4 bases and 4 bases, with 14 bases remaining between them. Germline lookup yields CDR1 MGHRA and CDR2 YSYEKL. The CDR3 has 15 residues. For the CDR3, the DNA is TGCGCCAGCAGCCCAACCCCAGAGGTTTACAATGAGCAGTTCTTC. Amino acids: CASSPTPEVYNEQFF.

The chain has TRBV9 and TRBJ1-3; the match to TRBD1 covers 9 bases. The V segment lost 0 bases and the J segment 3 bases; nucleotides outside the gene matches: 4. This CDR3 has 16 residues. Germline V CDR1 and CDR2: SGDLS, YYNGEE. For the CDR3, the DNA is TGTGCCAGCAGCGTAGGGGACAGGGTGAATGGAAACACCATATATTTT. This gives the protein CASSVGDRVNGNTIYF.

The CDR3 is CASSFGQGALGNTIYF. The CDR3 DNA is TGTGCCAGCAGTTTCGGGCAGGGGGCATTAGGAAACACCATATATTTT. This chain links TRBV28 with TRBJ1-3, with 8 bases aligning to TRBD1. The CDR3 has 16 amino acids. Germline V CDR1 and CDR2: MDHEN, SYDVKM. Germline trimming cut 3 bases from V and 4 bases from J; bases unmatched to any gene: 8.

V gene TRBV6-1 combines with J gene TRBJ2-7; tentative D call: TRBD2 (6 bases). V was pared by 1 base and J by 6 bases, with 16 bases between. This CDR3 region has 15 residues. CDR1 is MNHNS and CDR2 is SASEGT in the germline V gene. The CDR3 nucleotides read TGTGCCAGCAGTGAAGTAGCGGCTAGTTATACCGAGCAGTACTTC. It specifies CASSEVAASYTEQYF.

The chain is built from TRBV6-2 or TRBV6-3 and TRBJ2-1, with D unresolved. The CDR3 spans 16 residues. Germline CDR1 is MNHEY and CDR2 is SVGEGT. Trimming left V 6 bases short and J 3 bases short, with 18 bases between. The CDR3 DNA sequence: TGTGCCAGCAGCCGGAACTTAGCAGCTCTCTACAATGAGCAGTTCTTC. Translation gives CASSRNLAALYNEQFF.

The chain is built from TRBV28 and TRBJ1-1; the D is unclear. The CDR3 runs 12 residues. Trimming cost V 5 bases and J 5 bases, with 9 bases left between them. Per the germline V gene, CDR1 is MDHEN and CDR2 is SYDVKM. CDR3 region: CASSDSLTEAFF. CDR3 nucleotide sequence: TGTGCCAGCAGTGACTCGTTGACTGAAGCTTTCTTT. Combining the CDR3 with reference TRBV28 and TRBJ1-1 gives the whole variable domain DVKVTQSSRYLVKRTGEKVFLECVQDMDHENMFWYRQDPGLGLRLIYFSYDVKMKEKGDIPEGYSVSREKKERFSLILESASTNQTSMYLCASSDSLTEAFFGQGTRLTVV.

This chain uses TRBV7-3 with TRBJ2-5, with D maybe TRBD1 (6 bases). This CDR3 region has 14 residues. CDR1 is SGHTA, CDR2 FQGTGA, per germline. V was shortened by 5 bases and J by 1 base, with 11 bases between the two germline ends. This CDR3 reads CASSQQGAQETQYF. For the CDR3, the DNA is TGTGCCAGCAGCCAACAGGGAGCCCAAGAGACCCAGTACTTC.

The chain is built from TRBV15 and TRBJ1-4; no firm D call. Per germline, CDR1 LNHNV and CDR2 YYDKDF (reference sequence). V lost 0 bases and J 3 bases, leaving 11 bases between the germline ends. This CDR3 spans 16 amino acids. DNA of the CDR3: TGTGCCACCAGCAGAGATAGAAGCGGGCCTAATGAAAAACTGTTTTTT. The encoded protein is CATSRDRSGPNEKLFF.

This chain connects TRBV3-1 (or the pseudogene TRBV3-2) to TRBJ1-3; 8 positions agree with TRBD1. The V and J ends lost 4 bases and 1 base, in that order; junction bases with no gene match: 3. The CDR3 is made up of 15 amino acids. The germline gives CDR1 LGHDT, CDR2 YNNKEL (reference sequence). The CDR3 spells CASSLQGGSGNTIYF. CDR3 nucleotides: TGTGCCAGCAGCCTACAGGGGGGGTCTGGAAACACCATATATTTT.

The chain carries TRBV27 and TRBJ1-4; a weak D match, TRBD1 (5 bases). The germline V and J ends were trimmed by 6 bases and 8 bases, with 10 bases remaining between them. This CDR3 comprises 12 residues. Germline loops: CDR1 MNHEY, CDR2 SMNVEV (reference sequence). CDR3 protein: CASRTGREKLFF. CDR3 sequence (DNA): TGTGCCAGCAGAACAGGACGCGAAAAACTGTTTTTT.

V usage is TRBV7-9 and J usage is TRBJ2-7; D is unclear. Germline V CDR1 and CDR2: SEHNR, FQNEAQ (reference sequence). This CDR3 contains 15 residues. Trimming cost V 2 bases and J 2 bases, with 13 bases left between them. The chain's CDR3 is CASSLQAAATYEQYF. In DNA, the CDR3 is TGTGCCAGCAGCTTACAGGCCGCCGCAACCTACGAGCAGTACTTC.

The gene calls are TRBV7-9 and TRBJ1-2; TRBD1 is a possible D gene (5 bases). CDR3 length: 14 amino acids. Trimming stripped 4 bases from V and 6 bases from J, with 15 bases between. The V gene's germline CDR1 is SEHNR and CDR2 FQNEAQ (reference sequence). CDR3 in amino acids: CASSSSKGMHGYTF. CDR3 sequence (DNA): TGTGCCAGCAGCTCGTCTAAGGGGATGCATGGCTACACCTTC.

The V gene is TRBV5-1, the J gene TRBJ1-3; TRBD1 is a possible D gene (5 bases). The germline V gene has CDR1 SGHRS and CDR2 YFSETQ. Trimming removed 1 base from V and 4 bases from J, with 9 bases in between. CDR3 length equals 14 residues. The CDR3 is CASSLQGAGNTIYF. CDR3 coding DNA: TGCGCCAGCAGCTTGCAGGGCGCCGGAAACACCATATATTTT.

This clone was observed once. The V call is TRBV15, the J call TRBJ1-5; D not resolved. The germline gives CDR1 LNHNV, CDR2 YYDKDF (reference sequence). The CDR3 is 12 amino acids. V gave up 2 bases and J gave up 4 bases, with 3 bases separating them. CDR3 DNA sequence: TGTGCCACCAGCAGACAAAATCAGCCCCAGCATTTT. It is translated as CATSRQNQPQHF.

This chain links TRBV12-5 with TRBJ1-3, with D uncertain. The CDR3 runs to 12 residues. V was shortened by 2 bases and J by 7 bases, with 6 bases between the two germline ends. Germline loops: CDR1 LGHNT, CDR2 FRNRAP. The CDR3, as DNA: TGTGCTAGTGGTTTGTCCGGGAACACCATATATTTT. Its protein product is CASGLSGNTIYF. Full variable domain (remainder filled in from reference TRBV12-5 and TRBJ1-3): DARVTQTPRHKVTEMGQEVTMRCQPILGHNTVFWYRQTMMQGLELLAYFRNRAPLDDSGMPKDRFSAEMPDATLATLKIQPSEPRDSAVYFCASGLSGNTIYFGEGSWLTVV.

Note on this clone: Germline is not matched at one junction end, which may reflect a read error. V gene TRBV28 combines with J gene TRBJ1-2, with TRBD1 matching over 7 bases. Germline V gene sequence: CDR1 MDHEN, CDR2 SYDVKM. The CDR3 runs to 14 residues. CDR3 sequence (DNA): TGTGCCAGCAGTTTGTCCAGGGGGATCTATCGCTACACCTTC. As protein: CASSLSRGIYRYTF.

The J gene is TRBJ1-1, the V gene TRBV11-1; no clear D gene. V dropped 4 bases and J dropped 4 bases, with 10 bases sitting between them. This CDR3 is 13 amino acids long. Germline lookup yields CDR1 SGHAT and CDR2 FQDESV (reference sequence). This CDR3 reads CASSSESVTEAFF. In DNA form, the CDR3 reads TGTGCCAGCAGCTCCGAATCAGTCACTGAAGCTTTCTTT.

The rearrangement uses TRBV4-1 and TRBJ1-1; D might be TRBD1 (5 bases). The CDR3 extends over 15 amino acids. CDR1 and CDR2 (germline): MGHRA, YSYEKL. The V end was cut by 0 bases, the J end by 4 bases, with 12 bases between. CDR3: CASSQDPGRGTEAFF. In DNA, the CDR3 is TGCGCCAGCAGCCAAGACCCAGGGAGGGGCACTGAAGCTTTCTTT.

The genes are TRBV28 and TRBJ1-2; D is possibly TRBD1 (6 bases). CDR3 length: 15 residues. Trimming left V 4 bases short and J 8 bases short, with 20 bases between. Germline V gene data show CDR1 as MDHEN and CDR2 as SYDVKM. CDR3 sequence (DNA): TGTGCCAGCAGTTCACCGAACCGAGACAGGTCCGGCTACACCTTC. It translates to CASSSPNRDRSGYTF.

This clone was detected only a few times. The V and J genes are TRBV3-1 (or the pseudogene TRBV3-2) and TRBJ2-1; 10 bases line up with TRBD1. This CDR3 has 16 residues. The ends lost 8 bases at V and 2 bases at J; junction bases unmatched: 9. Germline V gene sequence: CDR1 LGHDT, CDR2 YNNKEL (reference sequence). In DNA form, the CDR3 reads TGTGCCAGCGACAGGGGGCGAAAAGGGCCCTACAATGAGCAGTTCTTC. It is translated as CASDRGRKGPYNEQFF.

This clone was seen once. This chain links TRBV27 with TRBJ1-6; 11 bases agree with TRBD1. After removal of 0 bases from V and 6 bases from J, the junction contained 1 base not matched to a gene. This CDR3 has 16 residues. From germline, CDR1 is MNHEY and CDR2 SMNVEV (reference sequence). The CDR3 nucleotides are TGTGCCAGCAGTTTATCGGGGACAGGGGGTAATTCACCCCTCCACTTT. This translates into CASSLSGTGGNSPLHF.